Described below is a single TCR beta chain sequence and its context. No antigen is known for it. TCRdb passed the 5' RACE reads through MiXCR, listing each CDR3 protein once. The sample lists about 550,000 distinct CDR3 sequences, around 21% occurring once. The trim removed 3 bases at V and 3 bases at J, leaving 7 bases unmatched. The CDR3 runs 15 residues. Germline CDR1 reads MNHEY; CDR2 reads SMNVEV (reference sequence). This record belongs to a study of T cells after yellow fever vaccination. Study-level results: One caveat is that FACS-sorted repertoires could contain abundant clonotypes contaminating from the bulk population. Booster sampling recovered most clones from primary vaccination (approximately 96% CD4, approximately 90% CD8).

The sample consisted of PBMCs, taken 15 days after the yellow fever booster vaccination. This sequence joins TRBV27 and TRBJ2-7, with TRBD1 matching over 8 bases. This clonotype originated in a man aged 25 to 45 who received the YFV17D yellow fever vaccine. CDR3 bases: TGTGCCAGCAGTTTTAGGACAGGGACTTTCTACGAGCAGTACTTC. The encoded protein is CASSFRTGTFYEQYF.